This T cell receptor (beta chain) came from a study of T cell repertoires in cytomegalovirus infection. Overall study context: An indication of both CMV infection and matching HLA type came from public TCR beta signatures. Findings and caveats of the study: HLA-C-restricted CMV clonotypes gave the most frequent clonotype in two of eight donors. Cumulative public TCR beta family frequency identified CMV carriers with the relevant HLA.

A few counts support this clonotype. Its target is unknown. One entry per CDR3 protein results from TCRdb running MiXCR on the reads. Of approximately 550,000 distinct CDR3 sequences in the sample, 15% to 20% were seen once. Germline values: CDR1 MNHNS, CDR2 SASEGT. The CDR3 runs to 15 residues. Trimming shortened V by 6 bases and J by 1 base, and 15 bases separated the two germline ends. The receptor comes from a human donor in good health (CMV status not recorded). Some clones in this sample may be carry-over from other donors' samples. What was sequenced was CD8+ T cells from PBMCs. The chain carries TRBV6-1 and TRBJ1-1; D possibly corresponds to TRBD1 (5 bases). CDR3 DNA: TGTGCCAGCAGGGCATGGGACCTGGGGAACACTGAAGCTTTCTTT. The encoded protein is CASRAWDLGNTEAFF.